Following are 26 T cell receptor beta chains from one sample sequenced in a study of blood T cell repertoires in COVID-19. Profiling relied on immunoSEQ multiplex PCR, and the TCRdb table lists in-frame clones only, not all of them. The sample shows 350,000 to 450,000 clones, 85% of them seen only once. Sequencing was performed on peripheral blood. The receptor source for this set is a woman under 30 with acute or convalescent COVID-19.

The chain couples TRBV10-3 to TRBJ1-1; D might be TRBD1 (5 bases). This CDR3 region has 15 residues. Trimming removed 2 bases from V and 0 bases from J, with 10 bases in between. Germline-derived CDR1 and CDR2 are ENHRY and SYGVKD. The CDR3 reads CAISERDSLNTEAFF. The CDR3 DNA reads as TGTGCCATCAGTGAGCGTGACAGCCTGAACACTGAAGCTTTCTTT.

The chain joins TRBV2 to TRBJ2-7; a weak D match, TRBD1 (6 bases). V lost 8 bases to trimming and J lost 5 bases, with 10 bases between them. Per the germline V gene, CDR1 is SNHLY and CDR2 is FYNNEI. The CDR3 covers 11 residues. The chain's CDR3 is CASGEGDEQYF. The CDR3 DNA reads as TGTGCCAGCGGAGAGGGGGACGAGCAGTACTTC. The full variable domain, with the rest looked up from reference TRBV2 and TRBJ2-7, is EPEVTQTPSHQVTQMGQEVILRCVPISNHLYFYWYRQILGQKVEFLVSFYNNEISEKSEIFDDQFSVERPDGSNFTLKIRSTKLEDSAMYFCASGEGDEQYFGPGTRLTVT.

This chain links TRBV14 with TRBJ1-2, with D perhaps TRBD1 (5 bases). CDR3 size: 15 residues. Germline CDR1 reads SGHDN; CDR2 reads FVKESK. The germline V and J ends were trimmed by 0 bases and 3 bases, with 11 bases remaining between them. The CDR3 DNA reads TGTGCCAGCAGCCAAGATGGGGCAGCCTACTATGGCTACACCTTC. This encodes CASSQDGAAYYGYTF.

The sample holds a few counts of this clone. The chain combines TRBV5-6 with TRBJ1-1; no reliable D call. This CDR3 is 13 amino acids long. V was clipped by 4 bases and J by 0 bases, with 7 bases between them. In germline, CDR1 is SGHDT, CDR2 YYEEEE. The CDR3 is CASSPQVNTEAFF. As DNA, the CDR3 is TGTGCCAGCAGCCCTCAGGTGAACACTGAAGCTTTCTTT.

The V and J genes are TRBV29-1 and TRBJ1-2, with TRBD1 identical over 11 bases. This CDR3 is built from 15 residues. J was trimmed by 4 bases and V by 6 bases; bases with no gene match: 10. In germline, CDR1 is SQVTM, CDR2 ANQGSEA. The CDR3 DNA reads as TGCAGCGTAGGTACACCGGGACAGGGGGTCTATGGCTACACCTTC. Its translation: CSVGTPGQGVYGYTF.

The chain links TRBV10-1 to TRBJ1-2; D gene unclear. The CDR3 consists of 13 residues. CDR1 is WNHNN and CDR2 is SYGVQD in the germline V gene (reference sequence). V dropped 7 bases and J dropped 4 bases, with 13 bases sitting between them. The CDR3 loop is CASTDGWAYGYTF. The CDR3 nucleotides are TGCGCCAGCACCGACGGCTGGGCCTATGGCTACACCTTC.

The rearrangement uses TRBV24-1 and TRBJ1-2; tentatively, D is TRBD1 (6 bases). The CDR3 is 14 residues long. Germline V gene lookup returns CDR1 KGHDR and CDR2 SFDVKD. V was shortened by 4 bases and J by 0 bases, with 8 bases between the two germline ends. For the CDR3, the DNA is TGTGCCACCAGTGACTACAGGGCTAACTATGGCTACACCTTC. Translated: CATSDYRANYGYTF.

This clone occurred once. The gene calls are TRBV11-2 and TRBJ2-5; D not certain. The ends were cut back, 7 bases at V and 1 base at J, with 10 bases in the middle. The V gene's germline CDR1 is SGHAT and CDR2 FQNNGV. The CDR3 covers 13 residues. The CDR3 coding sequence is TGTGCCAGCACCACCCCCAGCCAAGAGACCCAGTACTTC. It encodes CASTTPSQETQYF. Using reference TRBV11-2 and TRBJ2-5 for the parts outside the CDR3, the full variable domain is EAGVAQSPRYKIIEKRQSVAFWCNPISGHATLYWYQQILGQGPKLLIQFQNNGVVDDSQLPKDRFSAERLKGVDSTLKIQPAKLEDSAVYLCASTTPSQETQYFGPGTRLLVL.

The CDR3 spells CASSELYRADGNTIYF. DNA of the CDR3: TGTGCCAGCAGTGAACTGTACAGGGCTGATGGAAACACCATATATTTT. V usage is TRBV6-1 and J usage is TRBJ1-3; possibly TRBD1 for D (6 bases). The V gene's germline CDR1 is MNHNS and CDR2 SASEGT. The V and J ends lost 2 bases and 3 bases respectively, with 14 bases between them. This CDR3 comprises 16 residues.

The chain recombines TRBV28 with TRBJ2-7; D is undetermined. The germline V gene has CDR1 MDHEN and CDR2 SYDVKM. Deletions cut 10 bases from V and 6 bases from J, with 10 bases between. This CDR3 contains 10 residues. For the CDR3, the DNA is TGTGCCACCCAGTTACGCGAGCAGTACTTC. It encodes CATQLREQYF.

The gene calls are TRBV30 and TRBJ1-4, with D perhaps matching TRBD1 (5 bases). This CDR3 spans 12 amino acids. Trimming cost V 3 bases and J 10 bases, with 12 bases left between them. Germline V lookup: CDR1 GTSNPN, CDR2 SVGIG (reference sequence). The CDR3 coding sequence is TGTGCCTGGAGCTCCGGGACTTCAAAACTGTTTTTT. Translated: CAWSSGTSKLFF. Combining the CDR3 with reference TRBV30 and TRBJ1-4 gives the whole variable domain SQTIHQWPATLVQPVGSPLSLECTVEGTSNPNLYWYRQAAGRGLQLLFYSVGIGQISSEVPQNLSASRPQDRQFILSSKKLLLSDSGFYLCAWSSGTSKLFFGSGTQLSVL.

V is TRBV20-1 and J is TRBJ1-5; D is ambiguous. CDR3 length: 17 residues. With 3 bases removed from V and 1 base from J, the gap between germline ends came to 19 bases. CDR1 and CDR2 (germline): DFQATT, SNEGSKA (reference sequence). The CDR3 loop reads CSASSGPSGGSNQPQHF. DNA of the CDR3: TGCAGTGCTAGTTCAGGCCCCAGCGGTGGGAGCAATCAGCCCCAGCATTTT.

J is TRBJ1-2 and V is TRBV6-5; 7 bases line up with TRBD1. Trimming cost V 3 bases and J 6 bases; bases outside gene matches: 10. Per germline, CDR1 MNHEY and CDR2 SVGAGI. This CDR3 region has 15 residues. DNA for the CDR3: TGTGCCAGCAGTTATTCAGCTACAGGGGTAAATGGCTACACCTTC. Translated: CASSYSATGVNGYTF.

The chain combines TRBV4-1 with TRBJ1-6; TRBD1 might be the D (5 bases). The V gene lost 2 bases and the J gene lost 5 bases, with 7 bases spanning the gap. Germline V gene lookup returns CDR1 MGHRA and CDR2 YSYEKL. The CDR3 sequence is 14 residues long. The CDR3 DNA sequence: TGCGCCAGCAGCCAAATAGGGGATAATTCACCCCTCCACTTT. It translates to CASSQIGDNSPLHF.

The chain employs TRBV7-9 and TRBJ1-4; TRBD1 agrees at 10 bases. From germline, CDR1 is SEHNR and CDR2 FQNEAQ (reference sequence). V was pared by 4 bases and J by 10 bases, with 3 bases of the junction left unmatched. This CDR3 is built from 13 residues. The chain's CDR3 is CASSSGTGAKLFF. CDR3 nucleotide sequence: TGTGCCAGCAGCTCCGGGACAGGGGCAAAACTGTTTTTT.

The chain has TRBV7-6 and TRBJ1-1; a weak D match, TRBD1 (6 bases). Germline CDR1 SGHVS, CDR2 FNYEAQ. Trimming took 3 bases from V and 1 from J, leaving 9 bases between them. CDR3 length: 14 amino acids. CDR3 nucleotides: TGTGCCAGCAGCTTGGGGGGGGCGAACACTGAAGCTTTCTTT. It codes for CASSLGGANTEAFF.

The genes are TRBV24-1 and TRBJ2-7; D unclear. The CDR3 loop spans 13 amino acids. Trimming removed 9 bases from V and 2 bases from J, with 13 bases in between. Germline CDR1 reads KGHDR; CDR2 reads SFDVKD. The CDR3 spells CATSPGQTYEQYF. The CDR3, as DNA: TGTGCCACCTCCCCTGGTCAGACCTACGAGCAGTACTTC.

The J gene is TRBJ2-3, the V gene TRBV10-3, with TRBD2 as a possible D gene (5 bases). Between the trimmed V and J ends, which lost 7 bases and 4 bases, there was a span of 9 bases. The germline CDR1 and CDR2 sequences are ENHRY and SYGVKD. The CDR3 has 12 residues. CDR3 amino acids: CAINGDSDTQYF. The CDR3 bases are TGTGCCATCAACGGGGATTCAGATACGCAGTATTTT.

V gene TRBV27 combines with J gene TRBJ2-2; TRBD1 matches 10 bases. Germline trimming cut 5 bases from V and 3 bases from J; bases unmatched to any gene: 6. Per germline, CDR1 MNHEY and CDR2 SMNVEV (reference sequence). The CDR3 is 16 amino acids. The CDR3 region is CASSPRDRGYTGELFF. The CDR3 nucleotides are TGTGCCAGCAGTCCCCGGGACAGGGGCTACACCGGGGAGCTGTTTTTT.

This sequence joins TRBV7-6 and TRBJ1-6, with TRBD1 matching over 7 bases. The CDR3 loop spans 15 amino acids. Germline CDR1 reads SGHVS; CDR2 reads FNYEAQ. V trimming: 5 bases; J trimming: 8 bases; junction bases outside the gene matches: 9. The CDR3 loop is CASSPLQGRDSPLHF. CDR3 bases: TGTGCCAGCAGCCCCTTACAGGGGCGGGATTCACCCCTCCACTTT.

This rearrangement joins TRBV28 to TRBJ1-2; TRBD1 matches 9 bases. J was trimmed by 4 bases and V by 4 bases; bases with no gene match: 13. Looked up from germline, CDR1 is MDHEN and CDR2 is SYDVKM. There are 17 residues in the CDR3. Here the CDR3 DNA reads TGTGCCAGCAGTTCCGGACAGGGGAAGGGAGACCCCTATGGCTACACCTTC. This codes for CASSSGQGKGDPYGYTF.

This clone is a singleton in its sample. The V gene is TRBV4-1, the J gene TRBJ2-1; 9 nucleotides match TRBD2. The CDR3 length is 17 residues. V was pared by 0 bases and J by 1 base, with 4 bases of the junction left unmatched. Germline lookup yields CDR1 MGHRA and CDR2 YSYEKL. CDR3 region: CASSQDFLAGSYNEQFF. In DNA, the CDR3 is TGCGCCAGCAGCCAAGATTTCCTAGCGGGGTCCTACAATGAGCAGTTCTTC.

This clone was found once. The rearrangement links TRBV29-1 to TRBJ2-3; TRBD1 matches at 7 bases. The ends lost 7 bases at V and 2 bases at J; junction bases unmatched: 12. The CDR3 loop spans 15 amino acids. The germline V gene has CDR1 SQVTM and CDR2 ANQGSEA. The chain's CDR3 is CSETRRDRNTDTQYF. The CDR3 DNA follows: TGCAGCGAGACCAGACGGGACAGAAACACAGATACGCAGTATTTT.

DNA for the CDR3: TGTGCCAGCAGCCAAGGGGGGACTAGCTCCTACGAGCAGTACTTC. Amino acids: CASSQGGTSSYEQYF. The chain employs TRBV3-1 (or the pseudogene TRBV3-2) and TRBJ2-7; 8 positions match TRBD2. This CDR3 region has 15 residues. In germline, CDR1 is LGHDT, CDR2 YNNKEL (reference sequence). The V gene end was trimmed by 1 base and the J gene end by 0 bases; junction bases not matched to a gene: 2.

The chain recombines TRBV27 with TRBJ2-6; 7 nucleotides agree with TRBD1. V lost 5 bases and J lost 2; bases outside the gene matches: 3. Germline V gene lookup returns CDR1 MNHEY and CDR2 SMNVEV (reference sequence). This CDR3 is built from 15 residues. CDR3 residues: CASSATGAGANVLTF. In DNA, the CDR3 is TGTGCCAGCAGTGCCACAGGGGCTGGGGCCAACGTCCTGACTTTC.

This clone was observed a handful of times. V usage is TRBV11-2 and J usage is TRBJ2-7; TRBD2 might be the D (5 bases). The germline CDR1 and CDR2 sequences are SGHAT and FQNNGV. This CDR3 region has 15 residues. The V gene lost 1 base and the J gene lost 5 bases, with 15 bases spanning the gap. The CDR3 here is CASSLVPTRGHEQYF. CDR3 nucleotide sequence: TGTGCCAGCAGCTTAGTTCCTACTAGAGGTCACGAGCAGTACTTC.